This TCR beta chain appears in the sequencing data of a study of blood T cell repertoires in COVID-19. Across the study: Researchers got acute and convalescent COVID-19 samples from the United States, Italy and Spain. Sources were T cells, B-cell-depleted T cells, or PBMCs; the material itself was cDNA or gDNA.

The V end was cut by 5 bases, the J end by 2 bases, with 14 bases between. Germline V gene lookup returns CDR1 LGHDT and CDR2 YNNKEL (reference sequence). The CDR3 covers 15 residues. Original methodology: Reference gene primer amplification gave nucleated cell count estimates. TCRdb's table, derived via immunoSEQ multiplex PCR, lists solely in-frame clones and lacks some. V, J and clone size were drawn from that table, and D and trimming were deduced from the DNA. In the table there are approximately 310,000 clones, around 87% of which are singletons. The sequence derives from a woman aged 45-59 years who had recovered from COVID-19. The sequenced sample consisted of peripheral blood. The rearrangement uses TRBV3-1 (or the pseudogene TRBV3-2) and TRBJ2-3; D uncertain. The CDR3 is CASSTLREATDTQYF. The CDR3 DNA reads as TGTGCCAGCAGCACACTACGAGAGGCCACAGATACGCAGTATTTT.